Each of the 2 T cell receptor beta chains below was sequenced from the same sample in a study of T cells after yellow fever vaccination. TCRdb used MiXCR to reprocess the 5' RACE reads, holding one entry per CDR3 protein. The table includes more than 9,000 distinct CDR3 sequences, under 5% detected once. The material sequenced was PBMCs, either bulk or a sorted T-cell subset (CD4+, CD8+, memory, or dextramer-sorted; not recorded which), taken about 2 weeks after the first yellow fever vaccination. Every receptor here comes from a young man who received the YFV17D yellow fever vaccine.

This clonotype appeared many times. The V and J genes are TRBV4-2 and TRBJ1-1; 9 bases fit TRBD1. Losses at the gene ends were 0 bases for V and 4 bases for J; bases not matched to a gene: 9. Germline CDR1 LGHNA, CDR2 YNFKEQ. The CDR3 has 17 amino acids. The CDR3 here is CASSQEAAPGQGTEAFF. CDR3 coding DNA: TGTGCCAGCAGCCAAGAAGCGGCCCCGGGACAGGGCACTGAAGCTTTCTTT.

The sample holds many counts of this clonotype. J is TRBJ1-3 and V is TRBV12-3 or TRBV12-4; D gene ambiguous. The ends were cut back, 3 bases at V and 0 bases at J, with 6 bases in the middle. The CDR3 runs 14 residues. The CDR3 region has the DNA TGTGCCAGCAGTTTTGTGGACTCTGGAAACACCATATATTTT. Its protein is CASSFVDSGNTIYF.